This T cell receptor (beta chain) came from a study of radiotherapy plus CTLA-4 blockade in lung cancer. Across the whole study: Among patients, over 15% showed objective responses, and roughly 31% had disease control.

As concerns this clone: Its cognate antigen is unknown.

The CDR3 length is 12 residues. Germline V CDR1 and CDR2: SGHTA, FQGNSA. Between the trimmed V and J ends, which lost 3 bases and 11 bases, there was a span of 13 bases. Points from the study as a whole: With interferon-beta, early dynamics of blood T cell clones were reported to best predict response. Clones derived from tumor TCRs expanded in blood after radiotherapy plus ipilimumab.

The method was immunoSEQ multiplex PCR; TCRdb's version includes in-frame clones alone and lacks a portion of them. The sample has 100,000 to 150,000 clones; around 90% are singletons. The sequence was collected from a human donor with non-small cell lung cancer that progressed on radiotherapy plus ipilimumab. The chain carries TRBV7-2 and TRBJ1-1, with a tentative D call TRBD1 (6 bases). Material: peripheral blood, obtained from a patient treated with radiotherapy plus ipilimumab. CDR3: CASSFVRGDAFF. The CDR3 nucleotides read TGTGCCAGCAGCTTCGTAAGGGGGGATGCTTTCTTT.